These 20 T cell receptor beta chains came from one sample sequenced in a study of blood T cell repertoires in COVID-19. Clones were read by immunoSEQ multiplex PCR, and TCRdb kept only the in-frame ones, dropping some. The profile shows some 120,000 clones, about four fifths of them singletons. Sequenced: peripheral blood. These receptors came from a woman in her fifties or sixties with acute or convalescent COVID-19.

This chain links TRBV6-5 with TRBJ1-2; D gene unclear. CDR1 is MNHEY and CDR2 is SVGAGI in the germline V gene. V was shortened by 5 bases and J by 0 bases, with 7 bases between the two germline ends. The CDR3 extends over 13 amino acids. The CDR3 DNA follows: TGTGCCAGCAGTATGACACCTAACTATGGCTACACCTTC. This codes for CASSMTPNYGYTF.

The chain links TRBV9 to TRBJ1-4, with a weak D call TRBD1 (5 bases). Per the germline V gene, CDR1 is SGDLS and CDR2 is YYNGEE. The CDR3 is 14 residues long. The V end lost 3 bases, the J end lost 3 bases, and 9 bases lay between the germline ends. The CDR3 loop reads CASSAQGSNEKLFF. In DNA, the CDR3 is TGTGCCAGCAGCGCCCAGGGATCTAATGAAAAACTGTTTTTT.

CDR3 DNA sequence: TGCGCCAGCAGCTTAACAATACAGGGGGCGATTGATACTTCACCCCTCCACTTT. Translation gives CASSLTIQGAIDTSPLHF. J is TRBJ1-6 and V is TRBV5-1; 9 bases match TRBD1. Germline V CDR1 and CDR2: SGHRS, YFSETQ. J gave up 9 bases and V 2 bases, and 15 bases lay outside the gene matches. The CDR3 is 18 residues long.

The chain combines TRBV18 with TRBJ2-7, with 8 positions matching TRBD1. The CDR3 consists of 14 residues. Germline values: CDR1 KGHSH, CDR2 LQKENI. V was pared by 2 bases and J by 6 bases, with 6 bases of the junction left unmatched. The CDR3 DNA is TGTGCCAGCTCACCAGGAGGACAGGGCGGCGAGCAGTACTTC. As protein: CASSPGGQGGEQYF.

V is TRBV9 and J is TRBJ2-1, with 10 bases that match TRBD2. After removal of 3 bases from V and 3 bases from J, the junction contained 6 bases not matched to a gene. The CDR3 has 16 amino acids. CDR1 is SGDLS, CDR2 YYNGEE, per germline. The CDR3 spells CASSGLSGGLYNEQFF. The CDR3 DNA is TGTGCCAGCAGCGGACTTAGCGGGGGGCTCTACAATGAGCAGTTCTTC.

A few counts support this clone. The chain employs TRBV25-1 and TRBJ1-6, with unresolved D. Between the trimmed V and J ends, which lost 6 bases and 7 bases, there was a span of 10 bases. This CDR3 contains 13 residues. CDR1 and CDR2 from the germline V gene are MGHDK and SYGVNS. For the CDR3, the DNA is TGTGCCAGCAGAGACCCCGGGAATTCACCCCTCCACTTT. As protein: CASRDPGNSPLHF.

This chain links TRBV2 with TRBJ1-3; unclear D gene. The V gene's germline CDR1 is SNHLY and CDR2 FYNNEI. V shed 2 bases and J shed 1 base, with 12 bases lying between them. The CDR3 runs to 16 residues. In DNA form, the CDR3 reads TGTGCCAGCAGTGAACGGCGGCCCCGATCTGGAAACACCATATATTTT. It is translated as CASSERRPRSGNTIYF.

The chain combines TRBV5-1 with TRBJ2-3; TRBD2 matches 9 bases. V gave up 2 bases and J gave up 0 bases; unmatched junction bases: 7. The CDR3 runs 17 residues. Germline assignment: CDR1 SGHRS and CDR2 YFSETQ. CDR3 nucleotide sequence: TGCGCCAGCAGCTTTAGCGGGGGCCCCGCTAGCACAGATACGCAGTATTTT. It yields the protein CASSFSGGPASTDTQYF.

The chain carries TRBV9 and TRBJ2-7; D not resolved. The CDR3 loop spans 13 amino acids. V lost 3 bases and J 2 bases, leaving 9 bases between the germline ends. Germline loops: CDR1 SGDLS, CDR2 YYNGEE. CDR3 sequence (DNA): TGTGCCAGCAGCGGTCCGGTAACCTACGAGCAGTACTTC. Translation gives CASSGPVTYEQYF.

This clone has a single count. The chain is built from TRBV7-6 and TRBJ1-1; unclear D gene. Germline loops: CDR1 SGHVS, CDR2 FNYEAQ. V gave up 1 base and J gave up 2 bases, with 17 bases separating them. The CDR3 totals 17 residues. This CDR3 reads CASSLVALQSLNTEAFF. In DNA, the CDR3 is TGTGCCAGCAGCTTAGTCGCCCTACAGAGCCTTAACACTGAAGCTTTCTTT.

The chain links TRBV4-1 to TRBJ1-2; D is perhaps TRBD1 (6 bases). Germline V gene sequence: CDR1 MGHRA, CDR2 YSYEKL. V shed 4 bases and J shed 5 bases, with 17 bases lying between them. The CDR3 contains 15 residues. The chain's CDR3 is CASSPDAGAMYGYTF. In DNA form, the CDR3 reads TGCGCCAGCAGCCCCGATGCGGGGGCCATGTATGGCTACACCTTC.

This chain joins TRBV3-1 (or the pseudogene TRBV3-2) and TRBJ2-5; D call uncertain. Germline V gene data show CDR1 as LGHDT and CDR2 as YNNKEL (reference sequence). V lost 1 base and J 5 bases, leaving 14 bases between the germline ends. This CDR3 has 15 residues. The chain's CDR3 is CASSQGSVFVETQYF. CDR3 in DNA: TGTGCCAGCAGCCAAGGTTCCGTTTTCGTCGAGACCCAGTACTTC.

V gene TRBV2 combines with J gene TRBJ1-5; D not certain. The CDR3 extends over 16 amino acids. The V and J ends lost 0 bases and 0 bases respectively, with 9 bases between them. Looked up from germline, CDR1 is SNHLY and CDR2 is FYNNEI. CDR3 sequence reads: CASSEALGSSNQPQHF. Written as DNA, the CDR3 is TGTGCCAGCAGTGAAGCTTTGGGGAGTAGCAATCAGCCCCAGCATTTT.

The gene calls are TRBV19 and TRBJ2-2; TRBD1 matches 7 bases. The germline gives CDR1 LNHDA, CDR2 SQIVND (reference sequence). V shed 6 bases, J shed 2 bases, and the junction held 9 bases outside the gene matches. The CDR3 runs 16 residues. CDR3: CASRVAGTANTGELFF. The CDR3 DNA is TGTGCCAGTAGAGTAGCCGGGACAGCTAACACCGGGGAGCTGTTTTTT.

This sequence joins TRBV28 and TRBJ1-2; D is possibly TRBD1 (6 bases). V gave up 5 bases and J gave up 6 bases, with 16 bases separating them. The germline V gene has CDR1 MDHEN and CDR2 SYDVKM. The CDR3 runs 14 residues. The CDR3 sequence: CASSGDRSFHGYTF. CDR3 DNA sequence: TGTGCCAGCAGTGGCGACAGGTCCTTTCATGGCTACACCTTC.

The chain uses TRBV13 and TRBJ2-7, with TRBD1 matching over 10 bases. V was pared by 5 bases and J by 3 bases, with 4 bases of the junction left unmatched. This CDR3 has 14 residues. Germline V gene data show CDR1 as PRHDT and CDR2 as FYEKMQ (reference sequence). Here the CDR3 reads CASSAGTGVYEQYF. CDR3 sequence (DNA): TGTGCCAGCAGCGCCGGGACAGGGGTCTACGAGCAGTACTTC.

The chain combines TRBV13 with TRBJ1-1; 7 bases map to TRBD1. Germline V gene sequence: CDR1 PRHDT, CDR2 FYEKMQ (reference sequence). Losses at the gene ends were 6 bases for V and 2 bases for J; bases not matched to a gene: 9. This CDR3 region has 15 residues. The CDR3: CASSSHRTGNTEAFF. As DNA, the CDR3 is TGTGCCAGCAGTTCGCACCGGACAGGTAACACTGAAGCTTTCTTT.

V gene TRBV6-5 combines with J gene TRBJ1-2, with 8 bases aligning to TRBD1. The CDR3 contains 12 residues. The V and J ends lost 11 bases and 6 bases, in that order; junction bases with no gene match: 8. Germline values: CDR1 MNHEY, CDR2 SVGAGI. The CDR3 loop reads CAHYQGADGYTF. The CDR3 DNA reads TGTGCCCACTACCAGGGGGCTGATGGCTACACCTTC.

The chain's CDR3 is CAWSAGGGFGTQYF. The CDR3 DNA reads TGTGCCTGGAGTGCGGGCGGGGGGTTCGGTACGCAGTATTTT. The chain combines TRBV30 with TRBJ2-3; 8 nucleotides agree with TRBD2. Germline V gene lookup returns CDR1 GTSNPN and CDR2 SVGIG (reference sequence). V was pared by 1 base and J by 8 bases, with 8 bases of the junction left unmatched. The CDR3 has 14 amino acids.

The gene calls are TRBV24-1 and TRBJ1-1; 7 nucleotides line up with TRBD1. Per the germline V gene, CDR1 is KGHDR and CDR2 is SFDVKD. The CDR3 sequence is 15 residues long. The J segment lost 1 base and the V segment lost 2 bases, leaving 3 bases of the junction unmatched. CDR3 in DNA: TGTGCCACCAGTGATTCGAACAGGGGGAACACTGAAGCTTTCTTT. It yields the protein CATSDSNRGNTEAFF.